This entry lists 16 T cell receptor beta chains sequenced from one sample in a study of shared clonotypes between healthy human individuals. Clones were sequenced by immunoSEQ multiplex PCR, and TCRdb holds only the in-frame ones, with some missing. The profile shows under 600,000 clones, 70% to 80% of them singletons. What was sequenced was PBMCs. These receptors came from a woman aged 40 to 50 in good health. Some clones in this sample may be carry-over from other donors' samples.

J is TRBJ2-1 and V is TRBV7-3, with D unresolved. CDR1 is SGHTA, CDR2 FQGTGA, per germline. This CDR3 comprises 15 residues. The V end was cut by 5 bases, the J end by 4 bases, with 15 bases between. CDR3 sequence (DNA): TGTGCCAGCAGCGATAGTTTTGGCAGTTACAATGAGCAGTTCTTC. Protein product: CASSDSFGSYNEQFF.

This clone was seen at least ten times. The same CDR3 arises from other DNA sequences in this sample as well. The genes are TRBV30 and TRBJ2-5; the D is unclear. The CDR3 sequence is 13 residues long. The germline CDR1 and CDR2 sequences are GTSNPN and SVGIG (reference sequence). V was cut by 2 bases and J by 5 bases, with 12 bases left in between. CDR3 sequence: CAWSHGSRETQYF. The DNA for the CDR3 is TGTGCCTGGAGTCACGGCAGTCGGGAGACCCAGTACTTC.

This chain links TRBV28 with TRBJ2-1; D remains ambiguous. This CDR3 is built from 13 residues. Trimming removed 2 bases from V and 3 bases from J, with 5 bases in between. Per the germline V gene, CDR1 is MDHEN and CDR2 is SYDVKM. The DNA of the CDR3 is TGTGCCAGCAGTTTAGTCAGCTACAATGAGCAGTTCTTC. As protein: CASSLVSYNEQFF.

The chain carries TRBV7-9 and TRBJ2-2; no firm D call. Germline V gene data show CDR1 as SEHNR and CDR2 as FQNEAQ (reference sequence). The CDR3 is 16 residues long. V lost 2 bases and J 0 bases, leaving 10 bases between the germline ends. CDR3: CASSLLGTANTGELFF. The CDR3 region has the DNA TGTGCCAGCAGCTTACTTGGTACCGCGAACACCGGGGAGCTGTTTTTT. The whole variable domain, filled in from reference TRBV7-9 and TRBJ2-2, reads DTGVSQNPRHKITKRGQNVTFRCDPISEHNRLYWYRQTLGQGPEFLTYFQNEAQLEKSRLLSDRFSAERPKGSFSTLEIQRTEQGDSAMYLCASSLLGTANTGELFFGEGSRLTVL.

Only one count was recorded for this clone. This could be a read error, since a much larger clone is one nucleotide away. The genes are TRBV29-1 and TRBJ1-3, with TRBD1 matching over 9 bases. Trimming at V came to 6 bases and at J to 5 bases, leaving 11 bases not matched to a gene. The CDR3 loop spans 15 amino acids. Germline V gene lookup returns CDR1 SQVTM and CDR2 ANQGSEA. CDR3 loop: CSVSPGTGMRNTIYF. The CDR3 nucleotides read TGCAGCGTCAGTCCCGGGACAGGGATGAGAAACACCATATATTTT.

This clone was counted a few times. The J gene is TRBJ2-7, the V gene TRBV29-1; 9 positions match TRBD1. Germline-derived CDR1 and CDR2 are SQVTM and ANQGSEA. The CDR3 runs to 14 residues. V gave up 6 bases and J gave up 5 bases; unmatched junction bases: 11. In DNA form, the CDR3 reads TGCAGCGTCCAAATACCGGGACAGGGTCACGAGCAGTACGTC. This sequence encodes CSVQIPGQGHEQYV.

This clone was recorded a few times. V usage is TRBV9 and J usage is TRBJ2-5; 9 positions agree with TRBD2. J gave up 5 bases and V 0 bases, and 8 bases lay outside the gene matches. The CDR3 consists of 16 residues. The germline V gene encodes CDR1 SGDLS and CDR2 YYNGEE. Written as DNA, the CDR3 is TGTGCCAGCAGCGTAGATGCGGGAGGGCCGGGCGAGACCCAGTACTTC. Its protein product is CASSVDAGGPGETQYF.

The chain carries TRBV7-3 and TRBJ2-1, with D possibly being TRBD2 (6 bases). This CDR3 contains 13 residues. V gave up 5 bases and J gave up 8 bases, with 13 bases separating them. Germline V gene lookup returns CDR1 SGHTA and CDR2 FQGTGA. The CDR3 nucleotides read TGTGCCAGCAGCACTGGGACTTTCGATGAGCAGTTCTTC. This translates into CASSTGTFDEQFF.

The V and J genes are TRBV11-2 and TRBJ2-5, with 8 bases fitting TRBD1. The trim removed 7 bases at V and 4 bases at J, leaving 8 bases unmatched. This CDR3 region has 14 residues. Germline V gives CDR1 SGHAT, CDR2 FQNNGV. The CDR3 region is CASNWDRQGETQYF. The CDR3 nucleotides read TGTGCCAGCAACTGGGACAGGCAAGGAGAGACCCAGTACTTC.

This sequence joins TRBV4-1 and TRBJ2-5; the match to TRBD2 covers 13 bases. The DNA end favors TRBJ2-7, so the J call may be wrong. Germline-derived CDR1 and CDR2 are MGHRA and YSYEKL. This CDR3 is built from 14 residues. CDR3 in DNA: TGCGCCAGCAGCCGGACTAGCGGGAGCTACGAGCAGTACTTC. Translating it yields CASSRTSGSYEQYF.

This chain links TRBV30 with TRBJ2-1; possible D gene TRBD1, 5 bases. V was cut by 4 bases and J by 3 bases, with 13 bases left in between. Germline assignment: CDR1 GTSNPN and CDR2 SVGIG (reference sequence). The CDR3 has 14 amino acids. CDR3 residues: CAWNAGFIYNEQFF. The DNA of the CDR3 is TGTGCCTGGAACGCAGGGTTTATCTACAATGAGCAGTTCTTC. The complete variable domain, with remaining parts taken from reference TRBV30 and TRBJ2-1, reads SQTIHQWPATLVQPVGSPLSLECTVEGTSNPNLYWYRQAAGRGLQLLFYSVGIGQISSEVPQNLSASRPQDRQFILSSKKLLLSDSGFYLCAWNAGFIYNEQFFGPGTRLTVL.

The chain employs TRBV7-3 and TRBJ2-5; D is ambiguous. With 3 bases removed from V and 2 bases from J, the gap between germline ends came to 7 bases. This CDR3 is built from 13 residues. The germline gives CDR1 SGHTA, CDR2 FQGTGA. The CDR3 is CASSLIPQETQYF. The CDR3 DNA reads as TGTGCCAGCAGCTTGATCCCTCAAGAGACCCAGTACTTC.

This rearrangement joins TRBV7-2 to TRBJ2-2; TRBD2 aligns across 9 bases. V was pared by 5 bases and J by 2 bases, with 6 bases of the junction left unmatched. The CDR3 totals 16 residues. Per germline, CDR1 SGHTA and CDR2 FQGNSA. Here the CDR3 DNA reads TGTGCCAGCAGCACCAGACTAGCGGTTAACACCGGGGAGCTGTTTTTT. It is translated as CASSTRLAVNTGELFF.

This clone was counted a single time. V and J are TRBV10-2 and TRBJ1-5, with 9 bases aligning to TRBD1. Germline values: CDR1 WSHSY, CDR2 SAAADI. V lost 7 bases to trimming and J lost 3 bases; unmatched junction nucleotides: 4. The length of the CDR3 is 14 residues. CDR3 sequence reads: CASTGDRDNQPQHF. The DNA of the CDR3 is TGCGCCAGCACTGGGGACAGGGACAATCAGCCCCAGCATTTT.

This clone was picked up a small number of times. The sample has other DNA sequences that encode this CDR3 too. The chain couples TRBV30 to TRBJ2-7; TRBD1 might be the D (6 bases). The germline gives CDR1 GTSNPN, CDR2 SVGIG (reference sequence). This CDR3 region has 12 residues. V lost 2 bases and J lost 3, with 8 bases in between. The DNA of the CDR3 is TGTGCCTGGAGTCCGGACAGCTACGAGCAGTACTTC. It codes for CAWSPDSYEQYF.

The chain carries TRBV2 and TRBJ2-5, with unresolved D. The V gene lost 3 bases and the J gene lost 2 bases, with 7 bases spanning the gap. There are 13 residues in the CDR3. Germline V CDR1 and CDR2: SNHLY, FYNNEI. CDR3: CASSDVGQETQYF. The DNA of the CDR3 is TGTGCCAGCAGTGACGTCGGGCAAGAGACCCAGTACTTC.